This paragraph covers one TCR beta chain sequence. Its target is unknown. This record comes from a study of response to subunit inactivated influenza vaccine. Study outcomes and limitations: A suggestion made by the authors is that each seasonal influenza vaccination recruits few new T cells.

TCRdb itself ran the RT-PCR reads through MiXCR, one entry per CDR3 protein. This sample yields about 190,000 distinct CDR3 sequences, of which approximately 15% are seen a single time; roughly 25% belongs to the top ten. The germline gives CDR1 MNHEY, CDR2 SVGEGT. After removal of 6 bases from V and 4 bases from J, the junction contained 6 bases not matched to a gene. CDR3 length: 15 residues. The chain joins TRBV6-2 or TRBV6-3 to TRBJ2-1, with 10 bases identical to TRBD2. This clonotype originated in a man between 50 and 59 years old who received an inactivated influenza vaccine. The sample consisted of CD8+ T cells sorted from PBMCs, taken roughly 5 days after vaccination. The DNA of the CDR3 is TGTGCCAGCAGCCGTCAGCGGGAGGGGTACAATGAGCAGTTCTTC. It encodes CASSRQREGYNEQFF.